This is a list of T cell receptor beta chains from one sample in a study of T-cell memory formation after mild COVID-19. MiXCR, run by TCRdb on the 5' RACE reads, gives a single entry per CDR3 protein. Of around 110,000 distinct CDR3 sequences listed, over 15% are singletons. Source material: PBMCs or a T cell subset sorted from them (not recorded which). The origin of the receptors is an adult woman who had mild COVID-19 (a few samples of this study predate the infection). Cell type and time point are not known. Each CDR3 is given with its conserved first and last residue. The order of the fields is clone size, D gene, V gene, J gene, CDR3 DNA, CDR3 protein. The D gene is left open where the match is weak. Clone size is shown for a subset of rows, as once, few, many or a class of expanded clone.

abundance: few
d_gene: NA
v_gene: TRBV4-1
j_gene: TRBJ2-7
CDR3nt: TGCGCCAGCAGCCCCCCGTCCTACGAGCAGTACTTC
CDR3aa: CASSPPSYEQYF

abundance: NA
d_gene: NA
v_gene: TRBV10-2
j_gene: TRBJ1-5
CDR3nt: TGCGCCAGCAGTGAGTTTTTCCTCGGTGAGCCCCAGCATTTT
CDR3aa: CASSEFFLGEPQHF

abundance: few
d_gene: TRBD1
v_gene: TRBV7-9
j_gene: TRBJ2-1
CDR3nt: TGTGCCAGCAGCCCCGACAGGGGTTACTACAATGAGCAGTTCTTC
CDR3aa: CASSPDRGYYNEQFF

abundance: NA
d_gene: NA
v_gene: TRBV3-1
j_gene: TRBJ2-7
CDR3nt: TGTGCCAGCAGCACTTGGGACTCTGGCTACGAGCAGTACTTC
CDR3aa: CASSTWDSGYEQYF

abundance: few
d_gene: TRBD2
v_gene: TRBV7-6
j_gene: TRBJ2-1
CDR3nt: TGTGCCAGCAGCTTAGCCAGCGGGGGGGCCTCCGATGAGCAGTTCTTC
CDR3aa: CASSLASGGASDEQFF

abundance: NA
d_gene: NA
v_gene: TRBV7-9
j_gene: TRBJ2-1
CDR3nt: TGTGCCAGCAGCTTTGTGGAGTCCTACAATGAGCAGTTCTTC
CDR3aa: CASSFVESYNEQFF

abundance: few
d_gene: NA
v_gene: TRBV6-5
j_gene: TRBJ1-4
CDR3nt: TGTGCCAGCAGTTACTCGAGGGAGGGCCAACTGTTTTTT
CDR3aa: CASSYSREGQLFF

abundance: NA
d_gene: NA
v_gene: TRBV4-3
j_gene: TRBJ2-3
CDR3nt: TGCGCCAGCAGCCAAGATCACCGGCCAGATACGCAGTATTTT
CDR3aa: CASSQDHRPDTQYF

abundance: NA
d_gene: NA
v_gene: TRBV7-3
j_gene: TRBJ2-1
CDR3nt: TGTGCCAGCAGTCAAGGGGGGGATGAGCAGTTCTTC
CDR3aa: CASSQGGDEQFF

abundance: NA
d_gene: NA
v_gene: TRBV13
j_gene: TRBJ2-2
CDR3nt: TGTGCCAGCAGCTTTTCCACCGAACCGGCCGGGGAGCTGTTTTTT
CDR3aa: CASSFSTEPAGELFF

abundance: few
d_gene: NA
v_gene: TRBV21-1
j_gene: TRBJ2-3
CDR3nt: TGTGCCAGCAGCAACCTCTTGGAACAGTCGACAACCATCTGCACAGATACGCAGTATTTT
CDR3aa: CASSNLLEQSTTICTDTQYF

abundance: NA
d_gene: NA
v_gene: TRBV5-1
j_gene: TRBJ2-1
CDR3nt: TGCGCCAGCAGCCCGGATGAGTTCGATGAGCAGTTCTTC
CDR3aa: CASSPDEFDEQFF

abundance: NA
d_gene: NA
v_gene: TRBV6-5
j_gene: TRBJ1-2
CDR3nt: TGTGCCAGCAGTGGACCGGGACACCCTAACTATGGCTACACCTTC
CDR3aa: CASSGPGHPNYGYTF

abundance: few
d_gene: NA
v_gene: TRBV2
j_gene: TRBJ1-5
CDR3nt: TGTGCCAAGGGGCTTGGGAGCAATCAGCCCCAGCATTTT
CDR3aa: CAKGLGSNQPQHF

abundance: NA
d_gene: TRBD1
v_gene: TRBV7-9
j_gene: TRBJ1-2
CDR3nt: TGTGCCAGCAGCCCCCGGACAGGGAGTTTCTATGGCTACACCTTC
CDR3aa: CASSPRTGSFYGYTF

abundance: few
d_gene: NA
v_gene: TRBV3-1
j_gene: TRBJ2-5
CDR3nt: TGTGCCAGCAGCCAACAGGCAGACCAAGAGACCCAGTACTTC
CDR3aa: CASSQQADQETQYF

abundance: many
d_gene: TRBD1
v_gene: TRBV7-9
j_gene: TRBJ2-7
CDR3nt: TGTGCCAGTAGGCCGGACAGGCGGCAGAACAAGCCCTACTCCTACGAGCAGTACTTC
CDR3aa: CASRPDRRQNKPYSYEQYF

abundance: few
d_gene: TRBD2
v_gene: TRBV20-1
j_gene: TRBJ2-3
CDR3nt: TGCAGTGCTAGGGCTAGCGGGTTGGATACGCAGTATTTT
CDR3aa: CSARASGLDTQYF

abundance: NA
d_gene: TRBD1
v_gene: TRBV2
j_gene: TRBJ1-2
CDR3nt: TGTGCCAGAAGGGACAGACTTGGGGACTACACCTTC
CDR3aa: CARRDRLGDYTF

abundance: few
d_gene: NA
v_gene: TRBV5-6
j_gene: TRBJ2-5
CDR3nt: TGTGCCAGCAGCTTGGTGGACGAGACCCAGTACTTC
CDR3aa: CASSLVDETQYF

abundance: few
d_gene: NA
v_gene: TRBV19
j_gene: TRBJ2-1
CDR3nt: TGTGCCAGTAGTAAGCGGCAGAGTTACAATGAGCAGTTCTTC
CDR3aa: CASSKRQSYNEQFF

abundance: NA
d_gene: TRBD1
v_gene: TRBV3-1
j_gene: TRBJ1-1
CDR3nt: TGTGCCAGCAGCCACCTATCGGACAGGGGGCCTGAAGCTTTCTTT
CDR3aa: CASSHLSDRGPEAFF

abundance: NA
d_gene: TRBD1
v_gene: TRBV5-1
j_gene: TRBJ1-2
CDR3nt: TGCGCCAGCAGCTTAAGGACAGGGACCTATGGCTACACCTTC
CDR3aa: CASSLRTGTYGYTF

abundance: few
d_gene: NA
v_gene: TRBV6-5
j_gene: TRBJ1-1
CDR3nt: TGTGCCACCTTACGGGGCACTGAAGCTTTCTTT
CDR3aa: CATLRGTEAFF

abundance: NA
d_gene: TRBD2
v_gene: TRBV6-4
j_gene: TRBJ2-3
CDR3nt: TGTGCCAGCAGTCGATCTAGCGGGGGGTCCGCAGATACGCAGTATTTT
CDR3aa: CASSRSSGGSADTQYF

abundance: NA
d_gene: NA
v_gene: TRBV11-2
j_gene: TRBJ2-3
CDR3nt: TGTGCCAGCAGCTTACTGGTAGATACGCAGTATTTT
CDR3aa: CASSLLVDTQYF

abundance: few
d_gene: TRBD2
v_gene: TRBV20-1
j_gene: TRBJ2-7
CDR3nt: TGCAGTGCTACGGACATACAGGGACTAGCGGGGGGTCCCTACGAGCAGTACTTC
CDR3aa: CSATDIQGLAGGPYEQYF

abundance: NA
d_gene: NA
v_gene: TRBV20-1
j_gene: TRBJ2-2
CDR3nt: TGCAGTGCTAGAGATCTCCCAGTCACCGGGGAGCTGTTTTTT
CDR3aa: CSARDLPVTGELFF

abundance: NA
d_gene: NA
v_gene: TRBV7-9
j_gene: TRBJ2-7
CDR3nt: TGTGCCAGCAGCTACGGCGGTGACCACGAGCAGTACTTC
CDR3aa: CASSYGGDHEQYF

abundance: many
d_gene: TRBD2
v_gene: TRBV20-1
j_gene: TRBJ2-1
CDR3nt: TGCAGTGCTAGAGATACGCGCCTAGCGGGAGACTATGAGCAGTTCTTC
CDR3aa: CSARDTRLAGDYEQFF

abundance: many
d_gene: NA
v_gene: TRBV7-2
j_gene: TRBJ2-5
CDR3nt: TGTGCCAGCAGCTTAAATTCTCGGTGGGCAGAGACCCAGTACTTC
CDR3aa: CASSLNSRWAETQYF

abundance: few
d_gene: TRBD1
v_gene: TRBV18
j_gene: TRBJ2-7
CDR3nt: TGTGCCAGCTCGCAAACCGGGACAGGGGGCTCCTACGAGCAGTACTTC
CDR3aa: CASSQTGTGGSYEQYF

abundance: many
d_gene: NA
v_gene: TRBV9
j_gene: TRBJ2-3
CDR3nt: TGTGCCAGCAGCGTAGAGGGCAGCACAGATACGCAGTATTTT
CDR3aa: CASSVEGSTDTQYF

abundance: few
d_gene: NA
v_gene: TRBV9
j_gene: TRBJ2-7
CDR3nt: TGTGCCAGCAGCCCGGGAGACTCCTACGAGCAGTACTTC
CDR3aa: CASSPGDSYEQYF

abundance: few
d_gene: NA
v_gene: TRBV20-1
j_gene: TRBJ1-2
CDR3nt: TGCAGTGCGACCCCCGCCTACCATGGCTACACCTTC
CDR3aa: CSATPAYHGYTF

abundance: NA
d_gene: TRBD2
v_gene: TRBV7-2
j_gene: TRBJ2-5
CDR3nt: TGTGCCAGCAGCAAGAAGGGGACTAGCCGCGAGACCCAGTACTTC
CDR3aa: CASSKKGTSRETQYF

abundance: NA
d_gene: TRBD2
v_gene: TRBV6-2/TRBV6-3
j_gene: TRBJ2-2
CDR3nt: TGTGCCAGCAGTCCCCTAGCGGGAGGGCCGGACGGGGAGCTGTTTTTT
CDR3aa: CASSPLAGGPDGELFF

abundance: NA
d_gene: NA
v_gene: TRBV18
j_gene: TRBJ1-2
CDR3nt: TGTGCCAGCTCAGCCGGGACACCGCGGAGAGCTAACTATGGCTACACCTTC
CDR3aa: CASSAGTPRRANYGYTF

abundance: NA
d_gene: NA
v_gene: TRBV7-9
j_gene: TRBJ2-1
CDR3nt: TGTGCCAGCAGCTTAGCGCAGGGCAGGGTCCCCCTCAATGAGCAGTTCTTC
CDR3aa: CASSLAQGRVPLNEQFF

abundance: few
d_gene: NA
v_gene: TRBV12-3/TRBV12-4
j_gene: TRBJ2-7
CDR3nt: TGTGCCAGCAGTCCCGCTGGCCCCTACGAGCAGTACTTC
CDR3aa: CASSPAGPYEQYF

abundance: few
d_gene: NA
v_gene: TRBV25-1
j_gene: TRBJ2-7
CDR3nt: TGTGCCAGCAGTGAGGTAGGGGCGGGGAACGAGCAGTACTTC
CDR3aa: CASSEVGAGNEQYF

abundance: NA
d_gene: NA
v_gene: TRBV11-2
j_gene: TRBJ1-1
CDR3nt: TGTGCCAGCAGCATGGGTGGGACTGAAGCTTTCTTT
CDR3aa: CASSMGGTEAFF

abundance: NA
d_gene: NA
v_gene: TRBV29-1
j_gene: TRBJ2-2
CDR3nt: TGCAGCGTTGAAGACTTTACCGGGGAACGGGGGACCGGGGAGCTGTTTTTT
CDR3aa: CSVEDFTGERGTGELFF

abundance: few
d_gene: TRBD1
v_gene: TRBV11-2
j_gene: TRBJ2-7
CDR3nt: TGTGCCAGCAGCGTCGGGACAGGCGTACCCTACGAGCAGTACTTC
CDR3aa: CASSVGTGVPYEQYF

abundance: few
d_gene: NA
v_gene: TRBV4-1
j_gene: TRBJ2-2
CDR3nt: TGCGCCAGCAGCCCTACTCTCCCGGGAACCGGGGAGCTGTTTTTT
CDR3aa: CASSPTLPGTGELFF

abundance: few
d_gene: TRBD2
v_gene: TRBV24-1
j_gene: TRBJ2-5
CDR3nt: TGTGCCACCAGTGATCCGACTAGCGGCCAAGAGACCCAGTACTTC
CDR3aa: CATSDPTSGQETQYF

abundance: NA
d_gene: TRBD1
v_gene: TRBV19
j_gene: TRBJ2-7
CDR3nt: TGTGCCAGTAGTATTATGGGACAGGGGACCTTATACGAGCAGTACTTC
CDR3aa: CASSIMGQGTLYEQYF

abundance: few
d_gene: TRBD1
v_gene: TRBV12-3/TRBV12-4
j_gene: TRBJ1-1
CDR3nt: TGTGCCAGCAGCCCCCGGACAGGGCGGCTAATGAACACTGAAGCTTTCTTT
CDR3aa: CASSPRTGRLMNTEAFF

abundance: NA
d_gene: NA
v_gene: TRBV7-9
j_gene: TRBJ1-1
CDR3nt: TGTGCCAGCAGCCAAACCCGAGAGGCGCGGTGTCCCAACTTT
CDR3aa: CASSQTREARCPNF

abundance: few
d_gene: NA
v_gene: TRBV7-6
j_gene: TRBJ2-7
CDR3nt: TGTGCCAGCAGCTTACAGCGTAGGAGGGAGTTAAAATTGGGATCCTACGAGCAGTACTTC
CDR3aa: CASSLQRRRELKLGSYEQYF

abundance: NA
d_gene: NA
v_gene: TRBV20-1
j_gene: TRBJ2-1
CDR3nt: TGCAGTGCTAGTGGTTACAGGGAGGAAGTCTACAATGAGCAGTTCTTC
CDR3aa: CSASGYREEVYNEQFF

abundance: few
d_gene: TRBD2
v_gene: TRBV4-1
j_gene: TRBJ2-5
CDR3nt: TGCGCCAGCAGCCCGGGGACTAGCGTCCCCCAAGAGACCCAGTACTTC
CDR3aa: CASSPGTSVPQETQYF

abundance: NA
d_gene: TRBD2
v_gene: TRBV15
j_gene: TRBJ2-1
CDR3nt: TGTGCCACCAGCAGAGTCCCTTTAGCGGGGGGGTCCCCCTTC
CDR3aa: CATSRVPLAGGSPF

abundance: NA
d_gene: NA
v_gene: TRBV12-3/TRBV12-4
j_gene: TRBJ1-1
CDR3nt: TGTGCCAGCACGGCGGGGGGGGAGAACACTGAAGCTTTCTTT
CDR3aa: CASTAGGENTEAFF

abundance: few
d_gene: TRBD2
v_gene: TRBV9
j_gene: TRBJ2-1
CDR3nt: TGTGCCAGCAGCGCTAGCGGAATCTCCTACAATGAGCAGTTCTTC
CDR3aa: CASSASGISYNEQFF

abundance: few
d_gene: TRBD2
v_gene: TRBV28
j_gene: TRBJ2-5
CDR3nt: TGTGCCAGCTTGAGCGGGAAGGAGACCCAGTACTTC
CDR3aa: CASLSGKETQYF